This TCR beta chain was identified in a study of T cells in Graves' hyperthyroidism and ophthalmopathy. Per germline, CDR1 MNHNS and CDR2 SASEGT. The CDR3 is made up of 15 amino acids. Trimming removed 3 bases from V and 7 bases from J, with 13 bases in between. TCR beta CDR3 regions were amplified from RNA transcripts. TCR CDR3 underwent first-round RT-PCR with the HTBI primer set. Each CDR3 protein gets one entry after TCRdb re-called the multiplex PCR reads with MiXCR. The sample contains roughly 640,000 distinct CDR3 sequences, more than 15% of which appear only once. Study findings and constraints: In simple terms, a model built on 13 V-J features told ophthalmopathy apart from stable hyperthyroidism.

The authors took PBMCs from over 8.5 ml fresh peripheral blood. This clonotype was observed many times. Its antigen is unidentified. The TCR sequence derives from a woman between 35 and 50 years old with Graves' ophthalmopathy. V is TRBV6-1 and J is TRBJ1-6; tentatively, D is TRBD1 (5 bases). The sequenced sample consisted of blood. CDR3 nucleotide sequence: TGTGCCAGCAGTGACAACACAGGAGGCAATTCACCCCTCCACTTT. Its translation is CASSDNTGGNSPLHF.